This T cell receptor (beta chain) derives from a study of radiation and T cells in renal cell carcinoma. Study-wide findings and caveats: No pretreatment tumor biopsies were available for baseline clonotypes.

This clone was counted a single time. Antigen unknown. Clones were sequenced by immunoSEQ multiplex PCR, and TCRdb holds only the in-frame ones, with some missing. Of approximately 24,000 clones listed, about 51% were seen once; the top ten hold roughly 16%. The sample's treatment: 15 Gy SBRT to primary tumor, nephrectomy 4 weeks later. Trimming stripped 4 bases from V and 2 bases from J, with 10 bases between. This CDR3 contains 14 residues. CDR1 SEHNR and CDR2 FQNEAQ come from the germline V gene (reference sequence). The sequence was obtained from a woman between 50 and 59 years old with renal cell carcinoma. The rearrangement joins TRBV7-9 to TRBJ2-3, with D perhaps being TRBD1 or TRBD2 (5 bases each). The starting material was tumor tissue, obtained from a patient whose treatment included radiotherapy and nephrectomy. The DNA of the CDR3 is TGTGCCAGCAGCTGGGGCGGGCCCACAGATACGCAGTATTTT. It is translated as CASSWGGPTDTQYF. Full variable domain (missing parts from reference TRBV7-9 and TRBJ2-3): DTGVSQNPRHKITKRGQNVTFRCDPISEHNRLYWYRQTLGQGPEFLTYFQNEAQLEKSRLLSDRFSAERPKGSFSTLEIQRTEQGDSAMYLCASSWGGPTDTQYFGPGTRLTVL.